The rows below give T cell receptor beta chains drawn from one sample of a study of CD8 T cells in Susac syndrome. TCRdb passed the immunoSEQ multiplex PCR reads through MiXCR, listing each CDR3 protein once. The table includes approximately 120,000 distinct CDR3 sequences, 91% detected once. The sample was CD8+ T cells from PBMCs. Source of these receptors: a human donor with multiple sclerosis. Each CDR3 is given with its conserved first and last residue. Each record gives: V gene, clone size, D gene, J gene, CDR3 DNA, CDR3 protein. A D gene is named only where the DNA matches it firmly. Rows may omit the clone size; those that give it use once, few, many or a size class.

v_gene: TRBV30; abundance: -; d_gene: -; j_gene: TRBJ1-1; CDR3nt: TGTGCCTGGAGTGTTGTAGGGAGATTCACTGAAGCTTTCTTT; CDR3aa: CAWSVVGRFTEAFF
v_gene: TRBV12-3/TRBV12-4; abundance: -; d_gene: -; j_gene: TRBJ1-2; CDR3nt: TGTGCCAGCAGTCCTATAACTCAGGGGCGGGATGGCTACACCTTC; CDR3aa: CASSPITQGRDGYTF
v_gene: TRBV20-1; abundance: -; d_gene: -; j_gene: TRBJ2-3; CDR3nt: TGCAGTGCTAGACGGCGGGGCACAGATACGCAGTATTTT; CDR3aa: CSARRRGTDTQYF
v_gene: TRBV29-1; abundance: -; d_gene: -; j_gene: TRBJ2-1; CDR3nt: TGCAGCGTTGCTAGGGGAAATGAGCAGTTCTTC; CDR3aa: CSVARGNEQFF
v_gene: TRBV6-5; abundance: -; d_gene: -; j_gene: TRBJ1-1; CDR3nt: TGTGCCAGCAGTTTACTTTGGGACACTGAAGCTTTCTTT; CDR3aa: CASSLLWDTEAFF
v_gene: TRBV24-1; abundance: -; d_gene: TRBD1; j_gene: TRBJ2-4; CDR3nt: TGTGCCACCAGTGATTTGCAGGGGGTTCTTCAGTACTTC; CDR3aa: CATSDLQGVLQYF
v_gene: TRBV7-6; abundance: -; d_gene: -; j_gene: TRBJ2-2; CDR3nt: TGTGCCAGCAGCTTAGGACAGGCCGGATCCGGGGAGCTGTTTTTT; CDR3aa: CASSLGQAGSGELFF
v_gene: TRBV27; abundance: -; d_gene: -; j_gene: TRBJ1-2; CDR3nt: TGTGCCAGCAGTTTTTCGGGCGACTATGGCTACACCTTC; CDR3aa: CASSFSGDYGYTF
v_gene: TRBV4-1; abundance: once; d_gene: -; j_gene: TRBJ2-1; CDR3nt: TGCGCCAGCAGCCAAGAAAAACTAGTGCTTGAGCAGTTCTTC; CDR3aa: CASSQEKLVLEQFF
v_gene: TRBV15; abundance: -; d_gene: -; j_gene: TRBJ1-1; CDR3nt: TGTGCCACCAGAGATGGGGGTGATGGGGCTGAAGCTTTCTTT; CDR3aa: CATRDGGDGAEAFF
v_gene: TRBV2; abundance: once; d_gene: -; j_gene: TRBJ1-5; CDR3nt: TGTGCCAGCTCTGTGGGTAGGGCAGGGGAAGATGGTTGGCAGCCCCAGCATTTT; CDR3aa: CASSVGRAGEDGWQPQHF
v_gene: TRBV6-2/TRBV6-3; abundance: -; d_gene: -; j_gene: TRBJ2-2; CDR3nt: TGTGCCAGCAGTTTCCGGGACACTCTCACCGGGGAGCTGTTTTTT; CDR3aa: CASSFRDTLTGELFF
v_gene: TRBV3-1; abundance: once; d_gene: -; j_gene: TRBJ1-6; CDR3nt: TGTGCCAGCAGCCAAGGATTGGCACCCCTCCACTTT; CDR3aa: CASSQGLAPLHF
v_gene: TRBV12-3/TRBV12-4; abundance: -; d_gene: -; j_gene: TRBJ2-7; CDR3nt: TGTGCCAGCAGTTTAAACCCCTTCCTCAGGAACGAGCAGTACTTC; CDR3aa: CASSLNPFLRNEQYF
v_gene: TRBV3-1; abundance: few; d_gene: TRBD2; j_gene: TRBJ2-7; CDR3nt: TGTGCCAGCAGCCAAGGTAGCGGGCTCTACGAGCAGTACTTC; CDR3aa: CASSQGSGLYEQYF
v_gene: TRBV27; abundance: -; d_gene: -; j_gene: TRBJ1-2; CDR3nt: TGTGCCAGCAGTTCCCTCACCTCCTGGGATTCCGGAAGGTATGGCTACACCTTC; CDR3aa: CASSSLTSWDSGRYGYTF
v_gene: TRBV20-1; abundance: -; d_gene: TRBD2; j_gene: TRBJ2-7; CDR3nt: TGCAGTGCTAGAGATGAGCTTAGCGGGACTTCTCGCGCCTACGAGCAGTACTTC; CDR3aa: CSARDELSGTSRAYEQYF
v_gene: TRBV6-5; abundance: -; d_gene: -; j_gene: TRBJ2-3; CDR3nt: TGTGCCAGCAGTCCTTCCTCCCTTGGGGATACGCAGTATTTT; CDR3aa: CASSPSSLGDTQYF
v_gene: TRBV3-1; abundance: -; d_gene: -; j_gene: TRBJ1-1; CDR3nt: TGTGCCAGCAGCCAAACAGCGAACACTGAAGCTTTCTTT; CDR3aa: CASSQTANTEAFF
v_gene: TRBV3-1; abundance: -; d_gene: TRBD2; j_gene: TRBJ2-7; CDR3nt: TGTGCCAGCAGCAACCAGCGGGAAATGACCTACGAGCAGTACTTC; CDR3aa: CASSNQREMTYEQYF
v_gene: TRBV3-1; abundance: -; d_gene: TRBD1; j_gene: TRBJ1-5; CDR3nt: TGTGCCAGCAGCCACGGATCGACAGGGCCCTTTAATCAGCCCCAGCATTTT; CDR3aa: CASSHGSTGPFNQPQHF
v_gene: TRBV30; abundance: -; d_gene: TRBD2; j_gene: TRBJ2-1; CDR3nt: TGTGCCTGGAAAGACGGGGGGCTAGCGGGATGGAATGAGCAGTTCTTC; CDR3aa: CAWKDGGLAGWNEQFF
v_gene: TRBV30; abundance: -; d_gene: -; j_gene: TRBJ2-5; CDR3nt: TGTGCCTGGAGTGGACGGGCGGAGGAGACCCAGTACTTC; CDR3aa: CAWSGRAEETQYF
v_gene: TRBV3-1; abundance: -; d_gene: -; j_gene: TRBJ2-7; CDR3nt: TGTGCCAGCAGCCGCCCCAAGGGGAAAGGCCACGAGCAGTACTTC; CDR3aa: CASSRPKGKGHEQYF
v_gene: TRBV13; abundance: -; d_gene: -; j_gene: TRBJ2-3; CDR3nt: TGTGCCAGCAGCTCAGGGCCGCGGGGAGATACGCAGTATTTT; CDR3aa: CASSSGPRGDTQYF
v_gene: TRBV14; abundance: few; d_gene: -; j_gene: TRBJ1-1; CDR3nt: TGTGCCAGCAGCCAAGGAGGAGGGCTGAACACTGAAGCTTTCTTT; CDR3aa: CASSQGGGLNTEAFF
v_gene: TRBV19; abundance: -; d_gene: TRBD2; j_gene: TRBJ2-2; CDR3nt: TGTGCCAGTAGTATAGGGGGACCTAGCGGGGCGAACACCGGGGAGCTGTTTTTT; CDR3aa: CASSIGGPSGANTGELFF
v_gene: TRBV3-1; abundance: -; d_gene: TRBD2; j_gene: TRBJ2-7; CDR3nt: TGTGCCAGCAGCCAAGTTACGGGGACTAGCGGTTACGAGCAGTACTTC; CDR3aa: CASSQVTGTSGYEQYF
v_gene: TRBV7-9; abundance: -; d_gene: -; j_gene: TRBJ2-3; CDR3nt: TGTGCCAGCAGCACGGGACCGACAACAACAGATACGCAGTATTTT; CDR3aa: CASSTGPTTTDTQYF
v_gene: TRBV5-6; abundance: -; d_gene: -; j_gene: TRBJ2-1; CDR3nt: TGTGCCAGCAGCTTGGGAGGGCTTCCCTACAATGAGCAGTTCTTC; CDR3aa: CASSLGGLPYNEQFF
v_gene: TRBV12-3/TRBV12-4; abundance: once; d_gene: -; j_gene: TRBJ1-1; CDR3nt: TGTGCCAGCAGTCCCCGACCGGGACACCCTGAAGCTTTCTTT; CDR3aa: CASSPRPGHPEAFF
v_gene: TRBV11-2; abundance: -; d_gene: -; j_gene: TRBJ1-1; CDR3nt: TGTGCCAGCAGCCCGATAAAAGGCTCTGAAGCTTTCTTT; CDR3aa: CASSPIKGSEAFF
v_gene: TRBV11-2; abundance: -; d_gene: -; j_gene: TRBJ1-1; CDR3nt: TGTGCCAGCTGGTTCTCTCAGGGGAACACTGAAGCTTTCTTT; CDR3aa: CASWFSQGNTEAFF
v_gene: TRBV3-1; abundance: -; d_gene: -; j_gene: TRBJ1-1; CDR3nt: TGTGCCAGCAGCCAAGGGGTCACTGAAGCTTTCTTT; CDR3aa: CASSQGVTEAFF
v_gene: TRBV19; abundance: few; d_gene: TRBD1; j_gene: TRBJ2-1; CDR3nt: TGTGCCAGTAGTTCGGGACAGGGCTATGAGCAGTTCTTC; CDR3aa: CASSSGQGYEQFF